The T cell receptor beta chain under discussion was sequenced for a study of T-cell reconstitution after alpha-beta-depleted transplantation in children. Broader study findings: Certain patients had high TCRbeta diversity at day 60, and it came from recipient T cells and thymic progenitors that survived. Hyperexpanded clones declined; after one year, newly produced T cells mostly supplied diversity. Approximately two months post-transplant, alpha-beta T cells reportedly originated from several hundred expanded graft clones.

This clonotype came up many times. Antigen specificity is unknown. Unique molecular identifiers featured in how the TCRbeta library was prepared. TCRdb fed the PCR reads into MiXCR, producing one record per CDR3 protein. The sample lists some 200,000 distinct CDR3 sequences, 5.5% to 7% occurring once. The TCR originated in a boy younger than 10 with acute lymphoblastic leukemia, due to receive a stem cell transplant. The specimen was PBMCs, collected before TCRalphabeta/CD19-depleted stem cell transplant.

CDR3 sequence reads: CASSQGDRSTDTQYF. Written as DNA, the CDR3 is TGTGCCAGCAGCCAGGGGGACAGGAGTACAGATACGCAGTATTTT. This chain uses TRBV7-2 with TRBJ2-3, with 8 bases aligning to TRBD1. CDR3 size: 15 residues. Losses at the gene ends were 5 bases for V and 3 bases for J; bases not matched to a gene: 7. Germline CDR1 SGHTA, CDR2 FQGNSA.